This record covers a single T cell receptor beta chain. The data are from a study of technical replicates of blood from four donors. V dropped 4 bases and J dropped 0 bases, with 16 bases sitting between them. CDR1 is SQVTM, CDR2 ANQGSEA, per germline. This CDR3 contains 16 residues. Some clones are missing from TCRdb's copy, which holds only in-frame ones; the method was immunoSEQ multiplex PCR. The table lists around 70,000 clones, roughly 96% of them singletons. This TCR came from a human donor in good health. V gene TRBV29-1 combines with J gene TRBJ1-3; D is unresolved. The source material was T cells isolated from PBMCs. CDR3 region: CSVARERAVSGNTIYF. DNA of the CDR3: TGCAGCGTTGCTCGGGAGAGGGCGGTCTCTGGAAACACCATATATTTT.